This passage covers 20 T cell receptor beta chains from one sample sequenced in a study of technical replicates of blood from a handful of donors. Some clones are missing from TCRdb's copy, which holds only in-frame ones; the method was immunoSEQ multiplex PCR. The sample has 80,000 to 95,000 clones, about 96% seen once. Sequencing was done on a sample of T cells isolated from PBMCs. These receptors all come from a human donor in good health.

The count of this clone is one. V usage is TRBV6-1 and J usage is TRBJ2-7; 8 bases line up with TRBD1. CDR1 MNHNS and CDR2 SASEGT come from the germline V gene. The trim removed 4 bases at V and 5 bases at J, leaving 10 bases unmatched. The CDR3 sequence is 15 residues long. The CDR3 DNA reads TGTGCCAGCAGTGCTGAGACAGGGGCGATTCACGAGCAGTACTTC. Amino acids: CASSAETGAIHEQYF.

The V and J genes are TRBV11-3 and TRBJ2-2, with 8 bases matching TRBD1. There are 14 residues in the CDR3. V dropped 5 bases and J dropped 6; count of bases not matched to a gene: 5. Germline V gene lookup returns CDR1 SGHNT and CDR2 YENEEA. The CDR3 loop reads CASSVLQGAGELFF. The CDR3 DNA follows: TGTGCCAGCAGCGTCCTACAGGGGGCCGGGGAGCTGTTTTTT.

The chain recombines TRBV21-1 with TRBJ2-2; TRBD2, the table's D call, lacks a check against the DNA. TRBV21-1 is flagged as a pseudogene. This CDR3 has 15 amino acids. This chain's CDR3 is CASSEGGRGDGELFF. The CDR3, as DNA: TGTGCCAGCAGCGAAGGCGGGAGGGGGGACGGGGAGCTGTTTTTT.

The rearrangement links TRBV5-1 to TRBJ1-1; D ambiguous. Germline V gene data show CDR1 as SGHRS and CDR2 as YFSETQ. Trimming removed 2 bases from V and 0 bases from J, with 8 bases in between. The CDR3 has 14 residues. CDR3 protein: CASSFDGMNTEAFF. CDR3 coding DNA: TGCGCCAGCAGCTTCGACGGGATGAACACTGAAGCTTTCTTT.

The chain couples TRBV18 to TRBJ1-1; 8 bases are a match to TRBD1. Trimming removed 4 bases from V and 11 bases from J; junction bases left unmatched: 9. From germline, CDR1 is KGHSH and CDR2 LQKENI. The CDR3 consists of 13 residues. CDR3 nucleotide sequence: TGTGCCAGCTCACAAACAGGGGGATTTTCGGCTTTCTTT. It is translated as CASSQTGGFSAFF.

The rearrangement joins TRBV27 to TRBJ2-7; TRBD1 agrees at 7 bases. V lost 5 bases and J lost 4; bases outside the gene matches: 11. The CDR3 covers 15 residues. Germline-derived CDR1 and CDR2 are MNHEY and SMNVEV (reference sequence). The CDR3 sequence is CASSQIDRADYEQYF. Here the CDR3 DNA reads TGTGCCAGCAGTCAGATTGACAGGGCGGATTACGAGCAGTACTTC.

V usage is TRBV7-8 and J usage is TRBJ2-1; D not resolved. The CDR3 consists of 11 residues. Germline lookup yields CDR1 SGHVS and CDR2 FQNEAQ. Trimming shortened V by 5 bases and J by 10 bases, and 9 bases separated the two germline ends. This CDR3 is CASSQTREQFF. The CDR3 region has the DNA TGTGCCAGCAGCCAAACCAGGGAGCAGTTCTTC.

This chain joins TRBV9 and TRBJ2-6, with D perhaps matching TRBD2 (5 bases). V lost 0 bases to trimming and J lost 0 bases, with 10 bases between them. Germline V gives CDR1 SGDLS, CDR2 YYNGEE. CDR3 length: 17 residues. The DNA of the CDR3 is TGTGCCAGCAGCGTAGGGCCCGGAGGCTCTGGGGCCAACGTCCTGACTTTC. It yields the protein CASSVGPGGSGANVLTF.

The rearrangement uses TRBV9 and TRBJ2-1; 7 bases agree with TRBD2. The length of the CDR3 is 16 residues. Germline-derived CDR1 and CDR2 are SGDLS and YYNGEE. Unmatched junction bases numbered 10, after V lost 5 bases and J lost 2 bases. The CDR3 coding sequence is TGTGCCAGCAGTCCGGAGGGGCGGGGGACCTACAATGAGCAGTTCTTC. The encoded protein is CASSPEGRGTYNEQFF.

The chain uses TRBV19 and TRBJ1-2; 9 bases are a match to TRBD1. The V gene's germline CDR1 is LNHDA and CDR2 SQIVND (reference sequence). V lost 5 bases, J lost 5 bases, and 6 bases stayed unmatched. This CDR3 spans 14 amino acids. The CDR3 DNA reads TGTGCCAGTAGTGAGGGACAGGGATCTTATGGCTACACCTTC. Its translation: CASSEGQGSYGYTF.

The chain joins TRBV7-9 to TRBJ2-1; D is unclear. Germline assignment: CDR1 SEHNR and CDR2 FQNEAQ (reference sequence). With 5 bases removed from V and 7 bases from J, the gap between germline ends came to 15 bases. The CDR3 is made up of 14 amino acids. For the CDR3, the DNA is TGTGCCAGCAGCCCGACCGGTTTAGCAAATGAGCAGTTCTTC. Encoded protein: CASSPTGLANEQFF.

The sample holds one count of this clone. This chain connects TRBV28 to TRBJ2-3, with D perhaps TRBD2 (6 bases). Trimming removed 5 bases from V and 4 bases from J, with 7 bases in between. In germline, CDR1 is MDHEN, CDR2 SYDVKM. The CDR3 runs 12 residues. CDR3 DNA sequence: TGTGCCAGCAGTACGGGAGCAGATACGCAGTATTTT. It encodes CASSTGADTQYF.

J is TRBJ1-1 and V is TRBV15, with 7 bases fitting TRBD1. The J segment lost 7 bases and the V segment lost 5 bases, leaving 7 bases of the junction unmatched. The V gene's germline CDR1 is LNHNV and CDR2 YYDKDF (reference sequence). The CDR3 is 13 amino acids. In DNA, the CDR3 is TGTGCCACCAGCGATCAGGGGGACAGTGAAGCTTTCTTT. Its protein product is CATSDQGDSEAFF. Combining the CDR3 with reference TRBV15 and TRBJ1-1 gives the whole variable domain DAMVIQNPRYQVTQFGKPVTLSCSQTLNHNVMYWYQQKSSQAPKLLFHYYDKDFNNEADTPDNFQSRRPNTSFCFLDIRSPGLGDTAMYLCATSDQGDSEAFFGQGTRLTVV.

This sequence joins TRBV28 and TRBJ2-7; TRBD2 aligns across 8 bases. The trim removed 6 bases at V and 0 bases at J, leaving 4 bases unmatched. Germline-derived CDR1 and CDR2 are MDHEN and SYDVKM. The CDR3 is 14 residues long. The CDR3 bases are TGTGCCAGCAGAAAAGCGGGAGCCTCCTACGAGCAGTACTTC. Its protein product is CASRKAGASYEQYF.

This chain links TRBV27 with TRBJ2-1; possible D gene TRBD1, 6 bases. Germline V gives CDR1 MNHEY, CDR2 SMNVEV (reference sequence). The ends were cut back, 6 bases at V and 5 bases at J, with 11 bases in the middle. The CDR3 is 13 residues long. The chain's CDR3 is CASSFGTNNEQFF. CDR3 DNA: TGTGCCAGCAGCTTCGGGACAAACAATGAGCAGTTCTTC.

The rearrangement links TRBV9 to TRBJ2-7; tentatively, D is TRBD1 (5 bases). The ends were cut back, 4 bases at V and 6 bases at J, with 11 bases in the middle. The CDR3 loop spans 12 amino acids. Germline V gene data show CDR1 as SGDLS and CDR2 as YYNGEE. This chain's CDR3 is CASSPRVGEQYF. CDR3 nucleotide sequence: TGTGCCAGCAGCCCCAGGGTGGGCGAGCAGTACTTC.

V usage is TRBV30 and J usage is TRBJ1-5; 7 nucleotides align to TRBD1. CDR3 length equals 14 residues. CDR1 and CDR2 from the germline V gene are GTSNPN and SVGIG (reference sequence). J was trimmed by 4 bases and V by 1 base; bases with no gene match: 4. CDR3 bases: TGTGCCTGGAGTGCCAGGGGGATTAATCAGCCCCAGCATTTT. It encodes CAWSARGINQPQHF.

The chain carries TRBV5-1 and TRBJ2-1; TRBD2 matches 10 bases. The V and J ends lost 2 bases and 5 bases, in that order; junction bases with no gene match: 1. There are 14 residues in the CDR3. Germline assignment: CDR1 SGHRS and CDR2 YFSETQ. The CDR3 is CASSFLAGDNEQFF. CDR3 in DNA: TGCGCCAGCAGCTTTCTAGCGGGAGACAATGAGCAGTTCTTC.

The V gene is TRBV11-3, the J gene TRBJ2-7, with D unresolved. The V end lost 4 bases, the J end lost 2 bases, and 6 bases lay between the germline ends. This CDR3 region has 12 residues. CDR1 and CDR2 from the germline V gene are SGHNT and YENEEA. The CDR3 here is CASSSDTYEQYF. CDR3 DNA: TGTGCCAGCAGCTCCGACACCTACGAGCAGTACTTC.

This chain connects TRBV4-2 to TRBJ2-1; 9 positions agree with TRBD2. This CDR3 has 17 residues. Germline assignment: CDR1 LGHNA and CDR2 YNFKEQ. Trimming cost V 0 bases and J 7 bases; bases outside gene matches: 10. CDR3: CASSQDQAGGPRNEQFF. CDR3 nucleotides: TGTGCCAGCAGCCAAGACCAGGCGGGAGGGCCCAGGAATGAGCAGTTCTTC.